This T cell receptor (beta chain) was found in a study of blood T cell repertoires in COVID-19. Study-level background: Collection of acute and convalescent COVID-19 samples took place in the United States, Italy and Spain.

The germline V gene encodes CDR1 SGHDT and CDR2 YYEEEE. The V end was cut by 0 bases, the J end by 13 bases, with 11 bases between. The CDR3 contains 12 residues. Clones were sequenced by immunoSEQ multiplex PCR, and TCRdb holds only the in-frame ones, with some missing. The repertoire holds 250,000 to 300,000 clones, 65% to 85% seen once, with about 3.5% in the top ten. The study counted Cohort 3 donors as recovered given two negative PCRs, clearance, or symptom resolution. The receptor's source is a man aged 45-65 years who had recovered from COVID-19. The source material was PBMCs or T cells enriched from blood (not recorded which). The J gene is TRBJ2-1, the V gene TRBV5-6; D unclear. In DNA form, the CDR3 reads TGTGCCAGCAGCTTGGGGGCCCTCCGCCAGTTCTTC. Amino acid sequence: CASSLGALRQFF.